The rows below give T cell receptor beta chains drawn from one sample of a study of T-cell memory formation after mild COVID-19. MiXCR, applied by TCRdb to the 5' RACE reads, yields one record per CDR3 protein. The sample records roughly 310,000 distinct CDR3 sequences, less than 20% being singletons. Sequenced sample: PBMCs or a T cell subset sorted from them (not recorded which). The receptors were gathered from a man aged 18 to 29 who had mild COVID-19 (a few samples of this study predate the infection). Cell type and time point are not known. The CDR3 runs from the conserved cysteine through the conserved F or W. The D gene is left open where the match is weak. Part of the rows lack a size; the others show once, few, many or a class for expanded clones.

TRBV5-6	-	-	13	TRBJ1-6	CASSPGPLGGLHF	TGTGCCAGCAGCCCCGGACCTCTGGGAGGCCTCCACTTT
TRBV28	many	-	12	TRBJ1-5	CASSFAGQPQHF	TGTGCCAGCAGTTTCGCAGGTCAGCCCCAGCATTTT
TRBV9	-	-	15	TRBJ2-5	CASSVAGLWEETQYF	TGTGCCAGCAGCGTAGCAGGACTGTGGGAAGAGACCCAGTACTTC
TRBV28	-	-	14	TRBJ2-3	CASREGAVADTQYF	TGTGCCAGCAGGGAAGGGGCGGTTGCAGATACGCAGTATTTT
TRBV6-5	-	TRBD2	13	TRBJ2-5	CASSYREGETQYF	TGTGCCAGCAGTTACAGGGAGGGAGAGACCCAGTACTTC
TRBV23-1	-	-	13	TRBJ2-1	CASSQTSYNEQFF	TGCGCCAGCAGTCAGACAAGCTACAATGAGCAGTTCTTC
TRBV21-1	few	-	15	TRBJ2-2	CATPPLIQHTGELFF	TGTGCCACCCCCCCTTTGATACAGCACACCGGGGAGCTGTTTTTT
TRBV30	few	TRBD1	16	TRBJ2-7	CAWTEWSGTGYYEQYF	TGTGCCTGGACAGAGTGGTCTGGGACAGGTTACTACGAGCAGTACTTC
TRBV4-3	few	-	15	TRBJ1-3	CASSQEGGSGNTIYF	TGCGCCAGCAGCCAAGAAGGGGGGTCTGGAAACACCATATATTTT
TRBV14	few	-	14	TRBJ2-3	CASSQSIRTDTQYF	TGTGCCAGCAGCCAAAGCATTCGCACAGATACGCAGTATTTT
TRBV20-1	few	-	13	TRBJ1-3	CSAGVGGGNTIYF	TGCAGTGCTGGGGTCGGCGGCGGAAACACCATATATTTT
TRBV7-8	-	-	14	TRBJ1-6	CASSFWIAPSPLHF	TGTGCCAGCAGCTTTTGGATAGCGCCTTCACCCCTCCACTTT
TRBV4-3	-	-	15	TRBJ2-1	CASSQALGPYNEQFF	TGCGCCAGCAGCCAAGCACTGGGGCCGTACAATGAGCAGTTCTTC
TRBV7-8	-	-	13	TRBJ1-1	CATRGHLNTEAFF	TGTGCCACCCGGGGACACCTGAACACTGAAGCTTTCTTT
TRBV11-2	-	TRBD2	15	TRBJ2-3	CASRNLKGLAGDMYF	TGTGCCAGCCGAAATTTAAAGGGACTAGCGGGGGACATGTATTTT
TRBV10-3	-	-	14	TRBJ2-6	CAISVGTGANVLTF	TGTGCCATCAGTGTGGGTACCGGGGCCAACGTCCTGACTTTC
TRBV11-2	-	-	15	TRBJ2-7	CASSLAGRAGHEQYF	TGTGCCAGCAGCTTAGCGGGCAGGGCAGGGCACGAGCAGTACTTC
TRBV6-5	-	-	14	TRBJ2-5	CASRTRDHQETQYF	TGTGCCAGCAGAACCCGGGACCATCAAGAGACCCAGTACTTC
TRBV2	-	TRBD1	15	TRBJ2-7	CASSDGTGEFDEQYF	TGTGCCAGCAGTGATGGTACAGGGGAATTTGACGAGCAGTACTTC
TRBV5-1	many	TRBD2	18	TRBJ2-3	CASSLALAGGPGTDTQYF	TGCGCCAGCAGCTTGGCCCTAGCGGGGGGTCCTGGCACAGATACGCAGTATTTT
TRBV15	few	-	15	TRBJ1-6	CATSLTREQGSPLHF	TGTGCCACCAGCCTAACTAGAGAACAGGGATCACCCCTCCACTTT
TRBV11-2	-	TRBD2	17	TRBJ2-1	CASSRDNRLAGYNEQFF	TGTGCCAGCAGCAGAGACAACAGGCTAGCGGGGTACAATGAGCAGTTCTTC
TRBV5-1	-	-	15	TRBJ2-5	CASSPGTNTGETQYF	TGCGCCAGCAGCCCCGGGACAAATACGGGAGAGACCCAGTACTTC
TRBV7-2	-	-	14	TRBJ1-3	CASSLVQAGNTIYF	TGTGCCAGCAGCTTAGTTCAGGCTGGAAACACCATATATTTT
TRBV14	many	-	13	TRBJ2-2	CASSQDLARELFF	TGTGCCAGCAGCCAAGATCTCGCCCGGGAGCTGTTTTTT
TRBV5-5	-	-	20	TRBJ2-2	CASSFRLHSHLGNIAGELFF	TGTGCCAGCAGCTTCCGCCTCCATTCCCATCTGGGCAACATCGCCGGGGAGCTGTTTTTT
TRBV12-3/TRBV12-4	-	-	13	TRBJ2-7	CASSVGQLYEQYF	TGTGCCAGCAGTGTCGGACAGCTCTACGAGCAGTACTTC
TRBV7-2	few	TRBD2	18	TRBJ2-2	CASSPPGLAGGQSGELFF	TGTGCCAGCAGTCCACCGGGACTAGCGGGGGGTCAATCCGGGGAGCTGTTTTTT
TRBV7-9	-	TRBD1	13	TRBJ1-2	CASSPRDRDGYTF	TGTGCCAGCAGCCCCCGGGACAGGGATGGCTACACCTTC
TRBV10-3	-	TRBD1	15	TRBJ1-2	CAISELGTGAHGYTF	TGTGCCATCAGTGAGTTAGGGACAGGGGCTCACGGCTACACCTTC
TRBV7-2	few	TRBD2	15	TRBJ2-1	CASSSKRGGHNEQFF	TGTGCCAGCAGCTCTAAGCGGGGGGGCCACAATGAGCAGTTCTTC
TRBV7-2	-	-	15	TRBJ2-3	CASSRTPGGGDTQYF	TGTGCCAGCAGCCGTACCCCCGGTGGAGGGGATACGCAGTATTTT
TRBV21-1	-	-	15	TRBJ2-2	CASSKVRFYTGELFF	TGTGCCAGCAGCAAAGTTCGCTTTTACACCGGGGAGCTGTTTTTT
TRBV9	-	TRBD2	15	TRBJ2-3	CASQNSGGALDTQYF	TGTGCCAGTCAAAATAGCGGGGGGGCTCTAGATACGCAGTATTTT
TRBV4-3	-	TRBD2	18	TRBJ2-3	CASSRSTIAGWHTDTQYF	TGCGCCAGCAGCCGATCTACAATAGCGGGGTGGCACACAGATACGCAGTATTTT
TRBV20-1	few	TRBD2	15	TRBJ2-1	CSASIGTSGGSVQFF	TGCAGTGCTAGTATCGGGACTAGCGGGGGTAGTGTGCAGTTCTTC
TRBV3-1	few	TRBD1	15	TRBJ1-1	CASSHGDRAGTEAFF	TGTGCCAGCAGCCATGGAGACAGGGCCGGCACTGAAGCTTTCTTT
TRBV4-1	few	TRBD2	16	TRBJ2-7	CASSQEWAGGIYEQYF	TGCGCCAGCAGCCAAGAGTGGGCGGGGGGGATCTACGAGCAGTACTTC
TRBV29-1	-	-	13	TRBJ2-2	CSVDWQGTGELFF	TGCAGCGTTGATTGGCAGGGGACCGGGGAGCTGTTTTTT
TRBV7-2	-	-	14	TRBJ2-7	CASSLALTGYEQYF	TGTGCCAGCAGCTTAGCCCTGACAGGATACGAGCAGTACTTC
TRBV20-1	-	TRBD2	15	TRBJ2-3	CSARVAGGSTDTQYF	TGCAGTGCTAGAGTGGCGGGGGGTAGCACAGATACGCAGTATTTT
TRBV18	-	-	15	TRBJ1-1	CASSPLGSERTEAFF	TGTGCCAGCTCACCATTGGGTTCGGAGCGGACTGAAGCTTTCTTT
TRBV12-3/TRBV12-4	-	TRBD2	15	TRBJ2-7	CASSLLAGGSYEQYF	TGTGCCAGCAGTTTACTAGCGGGGGGCTCCTACGAGCAGTACTTC
TRBV4-1	-	-	15	TRBJ1-5	CASSRSGFSNQPQHF	TGCGCCAGCAGCCGATCAGGGTTTAGCAATCAGCCCCAGCATTTT
TRBV7-2	few	-	13	TRBJ1-2	CASTYREPLGYTF	TGTGCCAGTACCTACCGGGAGCCGTTAGGCTACACCTTC
TRBV7-6	-	-	14	TRBJ1-3	CASSLLGSGNTIYF	TGTGCCAGCAGCTTATTAGGCTCTGGAAACACCATATATTTT
TRBV7-2	few	TRBD2	14	TRBJ2-5	CASSFNLAEETQYF	TGTGCCAGCAGCTTTAACCTAGCGGAAGAGACCCAGTACTTC
TRBV11-2	-	TRBD2	16	TRBJ2-5	CASSPGASGEQETQYF	TGTGCCAGCAGCCCAGGGGCTAGCGGGGAGCAAGAGACCCAGTACTTC
TRBV5-1	few	TRBD1	17	TRBJ2-6	CASSLTGGNSGANVLTF	TGCGCCAGCAGCTTGACAGGGGGTAACTCTGGGGCCAACGTCCTGACTTTC
TRBV2	-	-	15	TRBJ2-3	CASAGRGSSTDTQYF	TGTGCCAGCGCTGGACGAGGTAGTAGCACAGATACGCAGTATTTT
TRBV7-7	many	-	15	TRBJ2-2	CASSSGRGYTGELFF	TGTGCCAGCAGCTCCGGCAGGGGATACACCGGGGAGCTGTTTTTT
TRBV5-6	few	-	15	TRBJ1-1	CASSRIEAQNTEAFF	TGTGCCAGCAGCAGAATTGAGGCGCAGAACACTGAAGCTTTCTTT
TRBV4-2	-	-	14	TRBJ1-2	CASSQERINYGYTF	TGTGCCAGCAGCCAAGAACGGATTAACTATGGCTACACCTTC
TRBV11-2	few	-	12	TRBJ2-2	CAYRGGSGELFF	TGTGCCTATAGGGGGGGTTCCGGGGAGCTGTTTTTT
TRBV15	few	-	13	TRBJ2-2	CATSRDRAEQLFF	TGTGCCACCAGCAGAGATAGGGCCGAGCAGCTGTTTTTT
TRBV24-1	-	TRBD1	13	TRBJ1-1	CATRSGQDTEAFF	TGTGCCACCAGATCGGGACAGGACACTGAAGCTTTCTTT
TRBV6-5	-	-	14	TRBJ1-2	CASRTPGSNYGYTF	TGTGCCAGCAGAACCCCGGGCTCGAACTATGGCTACACCTTC
TRBV6-1	-	-	13	TRBJ2-3	CASRRTSTDTQYF	TGTGCCAGCAGGAGGACTAGCACAGATACGCAGTATTTT
TRBV6-6	few	-	14	TRBJ2-1	CATIPVGPYNEQFF	TGTGCTACTATCCCCGTCGGCCCCTACAATGAGCAGTTCTTC
TRBV7-3	few	-	14	TRBJ1-4	CASSLYGTDEKLFF	TGTGCCAGCAGCTTATACGGGACGGATGAAAAACTGTTTTTT